The entry below describes one TCR beta chain. Its antigen remains unidentified. No much larger clone is present one base from it, and per-base qualities are unavailable. The CDR3 regions of human TCRbeta chains were analyzed by immunosequencing. As for the authors' bioinformatics: TCRs in the repertoires were matched against a reference library of SARS-CoV-2-specific TCRs that had been generated with the MIRA antigen-specificity platform. Breadth meant the fraction of unique TCRs that were SARS-CoV-2-associated, whereas depth meant the fraction of total T cells that were SARS-CoV-2-associated. Using the MIRA data, each spike-specific TCR was assigned both to the spike region to which the TCR was reactive and to a CD4 or CD8 class. Log10-transformed breadth and depth values were compared by one-way ANOVA with Sidak's multiple comparisons tests. TCRdb took this table from immuneACCESS and kept in-frame rearrangements with V and J called. Such tables lack part of the clones; where checked against another copy, unresolved V genes explain under half of the gap, and the rest is unexplained. From that table come the V and J calls and clone size; the DNA was used to work out D and trimming. For this sample there are more than 110,000 clones; 75% to 90% appear just once. The ten most abundant clones make up less than 9.5% of the sample.

The data were obtained in a study of T cell responses to AZD1222 COVID-19 vaccine (dated by TCRdb to the early 2020s). The study in broad terms: AZD1222 recipients given second doses at about 4 weeks or at about 12 weeks were pooled, since spike-specific TCR depth and breadth were not found to differ between the two schedules. A total of roughly 240 trial participants underwent TCR sequencing, of whom 200 to 220 received two doses of AZD1222 and some 25 received two doses of the MenACWY control vaccine. Trial participants were enrolled by age into subgroups of 18-55, 56-69 and 70-plus years, and about 150, 27 and 61 TCR-sequenced participants, respectively, were included in these subgroups. Overall results and qualifications from the work: In the small 56-69-year group, the increase in depth fell short of significance, most likely because of low power. Most participants were white British and females outnumbered males, and the authors suggested that clonal diversity may have been underestimated. Because no day 14 peak-response samples were available, repertoires were characterized only after the peak T cell response. Conclusions about previously exposed vaccinees are limited, since just a handful of AZD1222 recipients were seropositive for SARS-CoV-2 at baseline. The vaccine-associated CD4 TCRs covered the entire spike protein, and the dominant responses fell in regions 160-218 and 743-854. After two AZD1222 doses, spike-specific TCR breadth and depth were significantly higher than at day 0 and than in MenACWY recipients. Reportedly, close to half of the unique spike-specific TCRs recognized epitopes lying outside the regions that are mutated in the B.1.351 and B.1.1.7 variants.

V is reduced by 5 bases and J by 2 bases, leaving a spacing of 10 bases between them. CDR1 and CDR2 are read off the germline V gene (reference sequence) as MNHEY and SMNVEV. The CDR3 covers 13 residues, taking in both the cysteine and the phenylalanine. The kept DNA is CDR3 alone, 39 bases in frame from the first base. Reading the label with the study, this specimen's time point is: baseline before first vaccination. Vaccinee samples were obtained from the UK trials COV001 and COV002, which included a single-blind randomized controlled phase 2/3 trial of AZD1222 (ChAdOx1 nCoV-19) in healthy adults. For TCRbeta chain sequencing, PBMC samples were collected from trial participants at day 0 and at day 28 after the second dose.

The source material was peripheral blood, sampled on day 0 of AZD1222 vaccination. This sequence was found in an adult in good health. The chain joins TRBV27 to TRBJ2-7, with the D call tentatively TRBD1 or TRBD2, each fitting 5 bases. CDR3 sequence: CASSLAQAYEQYF. The sequenced DNA is TGTGCCAGCAGTCTAGCACAGGCCTACGAGCAGTACTTC.